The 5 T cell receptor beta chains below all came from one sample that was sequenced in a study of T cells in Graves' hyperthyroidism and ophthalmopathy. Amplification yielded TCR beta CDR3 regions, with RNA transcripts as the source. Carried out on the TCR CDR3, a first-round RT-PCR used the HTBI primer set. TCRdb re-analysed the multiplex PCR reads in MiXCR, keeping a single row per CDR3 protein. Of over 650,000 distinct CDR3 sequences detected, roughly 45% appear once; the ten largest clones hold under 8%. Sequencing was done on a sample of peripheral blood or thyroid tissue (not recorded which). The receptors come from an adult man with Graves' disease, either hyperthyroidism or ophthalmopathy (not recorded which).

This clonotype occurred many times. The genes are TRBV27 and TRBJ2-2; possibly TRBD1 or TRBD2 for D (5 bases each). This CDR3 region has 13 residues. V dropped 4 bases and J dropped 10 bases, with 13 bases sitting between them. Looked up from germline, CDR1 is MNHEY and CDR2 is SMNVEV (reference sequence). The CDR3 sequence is CASSSPGPQELFF. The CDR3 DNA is TGTGCCAGCAGTTCCCCGGGACCGCAGGAGCTGTTTTTT.

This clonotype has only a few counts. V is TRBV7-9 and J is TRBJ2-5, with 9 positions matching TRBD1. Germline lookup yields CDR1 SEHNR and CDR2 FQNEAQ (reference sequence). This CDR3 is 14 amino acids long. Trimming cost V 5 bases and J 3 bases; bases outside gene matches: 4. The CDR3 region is CASSKGQGEETQYF. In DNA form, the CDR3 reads TGTGCCAGCAGCAAGGGACAGGGAGAAGAGACCCAGTACTTC.

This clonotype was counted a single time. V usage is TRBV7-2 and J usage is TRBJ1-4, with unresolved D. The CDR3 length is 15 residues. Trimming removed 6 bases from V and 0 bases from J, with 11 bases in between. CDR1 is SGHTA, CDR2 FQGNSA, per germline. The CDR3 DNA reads TGTGCCAGCAGTTCGGACCCTGCAACTAATGAAAAACTGTTTTTT. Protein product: CASSSDPATNEKLFF.

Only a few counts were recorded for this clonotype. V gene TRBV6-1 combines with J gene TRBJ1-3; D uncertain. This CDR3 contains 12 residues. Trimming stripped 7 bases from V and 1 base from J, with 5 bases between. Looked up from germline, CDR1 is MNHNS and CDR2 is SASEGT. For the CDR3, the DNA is TGTGCCAGCACGGATTCTGGAAACACCATATATTTT. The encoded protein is CASTDSGNTIYF.

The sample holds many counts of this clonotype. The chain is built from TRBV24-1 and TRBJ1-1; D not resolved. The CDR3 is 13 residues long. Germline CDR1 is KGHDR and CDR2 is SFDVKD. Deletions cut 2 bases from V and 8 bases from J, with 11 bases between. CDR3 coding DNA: TGTGCCACCAGTGATTCGGGCAGTATAGAAGCTTTCTTT. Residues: CATSDSGSIEAFF.